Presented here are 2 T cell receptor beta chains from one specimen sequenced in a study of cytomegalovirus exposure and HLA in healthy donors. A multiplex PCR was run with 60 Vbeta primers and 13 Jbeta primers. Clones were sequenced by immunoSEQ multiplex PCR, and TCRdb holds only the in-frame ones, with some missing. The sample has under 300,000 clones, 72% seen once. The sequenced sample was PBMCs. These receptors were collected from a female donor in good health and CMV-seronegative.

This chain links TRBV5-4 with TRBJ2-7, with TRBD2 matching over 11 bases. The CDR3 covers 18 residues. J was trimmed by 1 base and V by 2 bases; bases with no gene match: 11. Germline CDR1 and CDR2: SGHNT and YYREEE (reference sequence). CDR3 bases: TGTGCCAGCAGCTTCCCGGGGACTAGCGGAGCCCTTTCCTACGAGCAGTACTTC. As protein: CASSFPGTSGALSYEQYF.

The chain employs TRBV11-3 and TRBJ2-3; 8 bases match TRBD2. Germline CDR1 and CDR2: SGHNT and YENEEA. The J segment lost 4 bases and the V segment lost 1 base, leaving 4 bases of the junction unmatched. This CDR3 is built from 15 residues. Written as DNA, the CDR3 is TGTGCCAGCAGCTTAGGGGGACTAGGACCAGATACGCAGTATTTT. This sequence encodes CASSLGGLGPDTQYF.